This T cell receptor beta chain emerged from a study of shared clonotypes between healthy human individuals. CD45RA+ naive and CD45RA-negative memory subsets were separated from CD4+ cells. Samples underwent the assay at deep level. In the original processing: ImmunoSEQ sequences covered only the junction and lacked quality scores; filtering therefore differed. Repertoires were generated with immunoSEQ multiplex PCR, while TCRdb's copy carries only in-frame clones and drops some. V and J calls and clone size are those listed in that table; D and trimming were worked out from the DNA. The repertoire holds about 2.3 million clones, with over 85% as singletons. Overall study results and limits: An effect of sequencing depth on clonotype sharing among donors was expected.

V lost 6 bases and J lost 0; bases outside the gene matches: 7. CDR3 length: 16 amino acids. Germline assignment: CDR1 LNHNV and CDR2 YYDKDF (reference sequence). For this clone: Its target is unknown.

The chain joins TRBV15 to TRBJ1-4; 7 bases are a match to TRBD1. Specimen: naive CD4+ T cells from PBMCs. The subset denotes: CD45RA+ positively selected. The TCR sequence derives from a young man in good health. Some clones in this sample may be carry-over from other donors' samples. CDR3 nucleotide sequence: TGTGCCACCAGACGGGACAGCTCTTCAACTAATGAAAAACTGTTTTTT. This translates into CATRRDSSSTNEKLFF. Together with reference TRBV15 and TRBJ1-4, the CDR3 gives the full variable domain: DAMVIQNPRYQVTQFGKPVTLSCSQTLNHNVMYWYQQKSSQAPKLLFHYYDKDFNNEADTPDNFQSRRPNTSFCFLDIRSPGLGDTAMYLCATRRDSSSTNEKLFFGSGTQLSVL.